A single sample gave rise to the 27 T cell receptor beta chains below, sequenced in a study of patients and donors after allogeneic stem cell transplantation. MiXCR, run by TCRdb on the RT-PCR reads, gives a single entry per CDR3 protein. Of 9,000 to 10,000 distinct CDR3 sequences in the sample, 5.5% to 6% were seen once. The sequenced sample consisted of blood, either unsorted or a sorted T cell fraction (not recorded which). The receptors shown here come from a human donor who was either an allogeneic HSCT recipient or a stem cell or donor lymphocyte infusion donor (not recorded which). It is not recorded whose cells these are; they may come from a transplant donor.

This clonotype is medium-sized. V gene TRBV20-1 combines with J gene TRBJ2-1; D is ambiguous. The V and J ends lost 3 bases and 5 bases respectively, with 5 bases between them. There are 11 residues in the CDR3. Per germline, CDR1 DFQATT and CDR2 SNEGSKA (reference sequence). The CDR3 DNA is TGCAGTGCTAGCGGTAACAATGAGCAGTTCTTC. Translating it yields CSASGNNEQFF.

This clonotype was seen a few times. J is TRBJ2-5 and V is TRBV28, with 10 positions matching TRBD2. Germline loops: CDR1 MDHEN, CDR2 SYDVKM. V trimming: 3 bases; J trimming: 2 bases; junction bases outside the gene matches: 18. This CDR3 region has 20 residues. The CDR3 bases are TGTGCCAGCAGTTTTCCAGCTGGGCTAGCGGGAGTCAGAGGGCAAGAGACCCAGTACTTC. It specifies CASSFPAGLAGVRGQETQYF.

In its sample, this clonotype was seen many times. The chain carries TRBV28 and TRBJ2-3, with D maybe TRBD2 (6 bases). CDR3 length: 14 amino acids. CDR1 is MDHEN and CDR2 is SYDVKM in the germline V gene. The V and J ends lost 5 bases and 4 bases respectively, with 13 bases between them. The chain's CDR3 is CASSPSGVSDTQYF. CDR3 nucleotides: TGTGCCAGCAGTCCCTCGGGGGTCTCAGATACGCAGTATTTT. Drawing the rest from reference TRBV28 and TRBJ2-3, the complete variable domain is DVKVTQSSRYLVKRTGEKVFLECVQDMDHENMFWYRQDPGLGLRLIYFSYDVKMKEKGDIPEGYSVSREKKERFSLILESASTNQTSMYLCASSPSGVSDTQYFGPGTRLTVL.

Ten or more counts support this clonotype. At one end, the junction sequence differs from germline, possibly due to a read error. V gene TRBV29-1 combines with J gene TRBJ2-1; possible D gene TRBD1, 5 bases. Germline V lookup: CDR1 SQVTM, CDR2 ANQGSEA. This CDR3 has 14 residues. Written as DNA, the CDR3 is TGCAGCGTTAAAGAACAGGTACTCTACAATGAGCAGTTCTTC. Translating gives CSVKEQVLYNEQFF.

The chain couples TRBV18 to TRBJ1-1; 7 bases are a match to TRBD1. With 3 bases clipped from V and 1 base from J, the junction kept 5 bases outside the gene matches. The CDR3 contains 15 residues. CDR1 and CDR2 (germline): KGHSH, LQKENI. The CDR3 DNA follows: TGTGCCAGCTCACCCCGGACAGGAGAGAACACTGAAGCTTTCTTT. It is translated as CASSPRTGENTEAFF.

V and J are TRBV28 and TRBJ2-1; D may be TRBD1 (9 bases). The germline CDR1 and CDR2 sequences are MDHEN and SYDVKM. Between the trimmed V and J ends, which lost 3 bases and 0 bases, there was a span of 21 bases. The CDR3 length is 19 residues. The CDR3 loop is CASSFRTGTGTSSYNEQFF. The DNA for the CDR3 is TGTGCCAGCAGTTTTAGGACCGGGACAGGGACTAGCTCCTACAATGAGCAGTTCTTC.

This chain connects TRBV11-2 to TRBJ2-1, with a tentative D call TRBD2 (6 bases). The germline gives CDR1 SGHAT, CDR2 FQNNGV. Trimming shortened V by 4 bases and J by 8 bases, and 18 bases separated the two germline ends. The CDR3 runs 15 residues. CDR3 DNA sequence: TGTGCCAGCAGCTCCGGGACCCCTAGGAGGGATGAGCAGTTCTTC. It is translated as CASSSGTPRRDEQFF.

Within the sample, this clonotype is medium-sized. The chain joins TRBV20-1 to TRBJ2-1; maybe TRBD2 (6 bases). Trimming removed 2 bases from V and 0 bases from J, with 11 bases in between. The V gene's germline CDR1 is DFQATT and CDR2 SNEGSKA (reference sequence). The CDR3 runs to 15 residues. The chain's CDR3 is CSARFETSSYNEQFF. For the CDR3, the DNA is TGCAGTGCTAGATTCGAGACTAGCTCCTACAATGAGCAGTTCTTC.

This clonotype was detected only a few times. The CDR3 sequence is CASSSRGQETQYF. CDR3 bases: TGCGCCAGCAGCTCCAGGGGCCAAGAGACCCAGTACTTC. The chain recombines TRBV5-1 with TRBJ2-5; D is possibly TRBD1 (6 bases). V lost 3 bases and J lost 1, with 7 bases in between. This CDR3 comprises 13 residues. Germline assignment: CDR1 SGHRS and CDR2 YFSETQ.

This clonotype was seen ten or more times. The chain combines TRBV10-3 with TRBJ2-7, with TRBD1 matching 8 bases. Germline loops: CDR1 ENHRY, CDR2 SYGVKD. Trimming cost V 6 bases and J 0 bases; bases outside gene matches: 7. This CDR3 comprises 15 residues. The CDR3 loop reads CAIRDDRGSSYEQYF. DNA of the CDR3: TGTGCCATCAGGGACGACAGGGGAAGCTCCTACGAGCAGTACTTC.

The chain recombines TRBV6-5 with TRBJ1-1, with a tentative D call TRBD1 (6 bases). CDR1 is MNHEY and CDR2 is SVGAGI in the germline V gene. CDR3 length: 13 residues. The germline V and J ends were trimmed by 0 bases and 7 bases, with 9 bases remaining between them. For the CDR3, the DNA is TGTGCCAGCAGTTACTCAGGGGGACATGAAGCTTTCTTT. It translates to CASSYSGGHEAFF.

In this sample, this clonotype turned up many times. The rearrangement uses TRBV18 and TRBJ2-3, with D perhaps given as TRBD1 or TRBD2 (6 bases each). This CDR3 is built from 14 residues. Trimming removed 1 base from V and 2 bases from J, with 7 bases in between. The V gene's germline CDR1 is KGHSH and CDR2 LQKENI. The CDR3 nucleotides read TGTGCCAGCTCACCACGGGGGGCCACAGATACGCAGTATTTT. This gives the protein CASSPRGATDTQYF.

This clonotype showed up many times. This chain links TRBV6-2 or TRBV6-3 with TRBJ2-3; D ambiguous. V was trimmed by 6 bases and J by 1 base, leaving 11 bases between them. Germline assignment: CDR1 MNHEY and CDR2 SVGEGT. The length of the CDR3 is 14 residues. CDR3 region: CASRTWSGTDTQYF. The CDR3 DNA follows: TGTGCCAGCAGAACCTGGAGCGGCACAGATACGCAGTATTTT.

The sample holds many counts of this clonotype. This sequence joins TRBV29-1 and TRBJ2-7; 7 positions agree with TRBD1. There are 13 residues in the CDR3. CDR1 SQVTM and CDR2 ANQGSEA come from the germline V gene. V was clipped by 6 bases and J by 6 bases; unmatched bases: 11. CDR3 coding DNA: TGCAGCGTGGGACAGACAGGCCCGGGCGAGCAGTACTTC. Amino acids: CSVGQTGPGEQYF.

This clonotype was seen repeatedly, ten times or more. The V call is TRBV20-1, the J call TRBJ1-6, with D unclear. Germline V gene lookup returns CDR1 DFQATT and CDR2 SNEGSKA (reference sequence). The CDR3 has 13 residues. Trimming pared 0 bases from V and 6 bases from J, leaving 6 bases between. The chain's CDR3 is CSAREQLNSPLHF. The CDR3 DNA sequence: TGCAGTGCTAGAGAACAGCTTAATTCACCCCTCCACTTT.

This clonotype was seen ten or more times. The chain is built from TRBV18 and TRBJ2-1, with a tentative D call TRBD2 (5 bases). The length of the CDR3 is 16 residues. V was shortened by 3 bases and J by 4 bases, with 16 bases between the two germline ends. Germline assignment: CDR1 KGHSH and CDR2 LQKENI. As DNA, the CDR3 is TGTGCCAGCTCACCCCCGGGGATGGCGGGTTACAATGAGCAGTTCTTC. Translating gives CASSPPGMAGYNEQFF.

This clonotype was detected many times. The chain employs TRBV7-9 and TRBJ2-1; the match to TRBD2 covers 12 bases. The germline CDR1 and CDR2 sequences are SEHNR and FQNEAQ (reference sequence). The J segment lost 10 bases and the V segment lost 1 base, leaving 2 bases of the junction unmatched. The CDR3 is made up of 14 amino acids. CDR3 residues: CASSLGTSGIEQFF. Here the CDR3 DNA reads TGTGCCAGCAGCTTAGGGACTAGCGGGATAGAGCAGTTCTTC.

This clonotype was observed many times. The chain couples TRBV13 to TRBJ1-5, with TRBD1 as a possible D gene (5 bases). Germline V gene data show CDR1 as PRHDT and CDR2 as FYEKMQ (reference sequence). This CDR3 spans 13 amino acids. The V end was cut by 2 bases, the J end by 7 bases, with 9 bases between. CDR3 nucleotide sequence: TGTGCCAGCAGCTTAAGGGGAAACCAGCCCCAGCATTTT. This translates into CASSLRGNQPQHF.

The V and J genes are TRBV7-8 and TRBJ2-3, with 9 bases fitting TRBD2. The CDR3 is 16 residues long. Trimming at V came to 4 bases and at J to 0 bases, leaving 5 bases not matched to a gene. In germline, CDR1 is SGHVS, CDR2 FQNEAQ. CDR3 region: CASSSSTSGSTDTQYF. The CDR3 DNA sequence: TGTGCCAGCAGCTCCTCGACTAGCGGTAGCACAGATACGCAGTATTTT. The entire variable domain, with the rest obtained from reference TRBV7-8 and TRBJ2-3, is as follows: GAGVSQSPRYKVAKRGQDVALRCDPISGHVSLFWYQQALGQGPEFLTYFQNEAQLDKSGLPSDRFFAERPEGSVSTLKIQRTQQEDSAVYLCASSSSTSGSTDTQYFGPGTRLTVL.

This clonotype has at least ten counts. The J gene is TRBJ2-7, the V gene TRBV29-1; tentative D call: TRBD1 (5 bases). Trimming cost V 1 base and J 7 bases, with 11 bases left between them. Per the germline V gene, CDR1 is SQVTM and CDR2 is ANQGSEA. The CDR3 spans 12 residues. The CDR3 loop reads CSVEAGSEEQYF. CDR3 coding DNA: TGCAGCGTTGAAGCAGGGTCAGAAGAGCAGTACTTC.

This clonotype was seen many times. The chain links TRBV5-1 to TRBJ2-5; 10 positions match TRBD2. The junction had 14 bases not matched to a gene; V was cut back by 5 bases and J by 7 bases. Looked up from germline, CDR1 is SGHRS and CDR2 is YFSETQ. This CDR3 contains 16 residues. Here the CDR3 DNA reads TGCGCCAGCAGGCCCTCTTTCAGCGGGAGGGCCGGGACCCAGTACTTC. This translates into CASRPSFSGRAGTQYF.

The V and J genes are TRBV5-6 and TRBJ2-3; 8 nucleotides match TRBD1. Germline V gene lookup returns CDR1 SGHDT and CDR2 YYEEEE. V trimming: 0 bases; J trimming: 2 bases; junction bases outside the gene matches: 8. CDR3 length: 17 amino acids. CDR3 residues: CASSLARTGTYTDTQYF. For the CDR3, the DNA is TGTGCCAGCAGCTTGGCGAGGACAGGGACCTACACAGATACGCAGTATTTT.

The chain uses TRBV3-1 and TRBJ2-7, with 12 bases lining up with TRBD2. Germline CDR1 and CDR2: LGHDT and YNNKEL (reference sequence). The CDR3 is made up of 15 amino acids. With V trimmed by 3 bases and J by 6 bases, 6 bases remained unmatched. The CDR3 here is CASSHELAGGSEQYF. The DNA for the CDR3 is TGTGCCAGCAGCCACGAACTAGCGGGAGGATCCGAGCAGTACTTC.

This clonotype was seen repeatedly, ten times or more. The CDR3 is CSAQGGSSGNTIYF. Here the CDR3 DNA reads TGCAGTGCTCAGGGGGGGAGCTCTGGAAACACCATATATTTT. This sequence joins TRBV20-1 and TRBJ1-3, with TRBD1 matching 7 bases. The CDR3 loop spans 14 amino acids. Per germline, CDR1 DFQATT and CDR2 SNEGSKA (reference sequence). The trim removed 5 bases at V and 0 bases at J, leaving 4 bases unmatched.

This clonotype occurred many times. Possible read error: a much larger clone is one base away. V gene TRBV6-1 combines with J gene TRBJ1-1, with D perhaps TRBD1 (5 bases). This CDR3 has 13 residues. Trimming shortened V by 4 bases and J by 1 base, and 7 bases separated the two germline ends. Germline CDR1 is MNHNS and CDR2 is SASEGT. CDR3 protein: CASSAGGNTEAFF. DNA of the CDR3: TGTGCCAGCAGTGCGGGGGGGAACACTGAAGCTTTCTTT.

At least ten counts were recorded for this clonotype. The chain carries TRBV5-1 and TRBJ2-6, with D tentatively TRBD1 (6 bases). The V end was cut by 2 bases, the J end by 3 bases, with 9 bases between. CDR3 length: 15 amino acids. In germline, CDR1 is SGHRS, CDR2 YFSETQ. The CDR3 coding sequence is TGCGCCAGCAGCTTACAGGGCGGTGGGGCCAACGTCCTGACTTTC. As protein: CASSLQGGGANVLTF.

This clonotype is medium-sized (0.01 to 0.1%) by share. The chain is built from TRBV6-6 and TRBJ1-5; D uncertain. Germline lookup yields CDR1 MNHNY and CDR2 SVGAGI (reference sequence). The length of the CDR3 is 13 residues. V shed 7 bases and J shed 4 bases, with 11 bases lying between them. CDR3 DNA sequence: TGTGCCAGCACCCAGCCGGGGAATCAGCCCCAGCATTTT. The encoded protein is CASTQPGNQPQHF.